The 26 T cell receptor beta chains below come from one sample, sequenced in a study of blood T cell repertoires in COVID-19. The protocol was immunoSEQ multiplex PCR, while the TCRdb copy is restricted to in-frame clones and leaves out a portion. The sample has about 200,000 clones; more than 65% are singletons. Sequencing was performed on peripheral blood. The source of these receptors is a human donor in a cohort sampled during active COVID-19.

The sample holds one count of this clone. The chain couples TRBV5-1 to TRBJ2-2, with 7 bases identical to TRBD2. Germline V CDR1 and CDR2: SGHRS, YFSETQ. The CDR3 totals 15 residues. V lost 0 bases, J lost 7 bases, and 6 bases stayed unmatched. CDR3 amino acids: CASSLEAGEVGELFF. CDR3 coding DNA: TGCGCCAGCAGCTTGGAGGCGGGGGAAGTCGGGGAGCTGTTTTTT.

The chain carries TRBV5-1 and TRBJ2-7; D is perhaps TRBD2 (5 bases). Trimming shortened V by 2 bases and J by 5 bases, and 5 bases separated the two germline ends. In germline, CDR1 is SGHRS, CDR2 YFSETQ. The CDR3 is made up of 11 amino acids. CDR3: CASSFGDEQYF. CDR3 in DNA: TGCGCCAGCAGCTTCGGGGACGAGCAGTACTTC.

The V and J genes are TRBV21-1 and TRBJ2-7; whether TRBD2, the table's D call, matches the DNA was not checked. TRBV21-1 is a documented pseudogene. CDR3 length: 16 residues. The CDR3 DNA is TGTGCCAGCTTCGGAGTTCTGTTGGGTTCCTCCTACGAGCAGTACTTC. Translating it yields CASFGVLLGSSYEQYF.

The chain recombines TRBV5-5 with TRBJ1-1, with TRBD1 as a possible D gene (6 bases). The V gene lost 4 bases and the J gene lost 1 base, with 8 bases spanning the gap. The CDR3 spans 13 residues. Germline loops: CDR1 SGHKS, CDR2 YYEKEE (reference sequence). CDR3 sequence: CASSEQGNTEAFF. The DNA for the CDR3 is TGTGCCAGCAGCGAACAGGGGAACACTGAAGCTTTCTTT.

This chain joins TRBV18 and TRBJ2-1, with 9 nucleotides matching TRBD2. V gave up 4 bases and J gave up 0 bases; unmatched junction bases: 1. Germline CDR1 and CDR2: KGHSH and LQKENI. The CDR3 length is 15 residues. CDR3: CASSRREGSYNEQFF. The CDR3 DNA follows: TGTGCCAGCTCACGGCGGGAGGGCTCCTACAATGAGCAGTTCTTC.

This chain uses TRBV3-1 (or the pseudogene TRBV3-2) with TRBJ1-2; a weak D match, TRBD1 (5 bases). This CDR3 contains 15 residues. Trimming took off 2 bases at V and 5 bases at J, with 15 bases between the two ends. Germline V lookup: CDR1 LGHDT, CDR2 YNNKEL (reference sequence). The DNA of the CDR3 is TGTGCCAGCAGCCAACGTCAGGGTATCGATTATGGCTACACCTTC. It specifies CASSQRQGIDYGYTF.

The chain uses TRBV2 and TRBJ1-6, with D uncertain. The CDR3 has 16 residues. Germline V CDR1 and CDR2: SNHLY, FYNNEI. V shed 8 bases and J shed 0 bases, with 14 bases lying between them. The CDR3 bases are TGTGCCAGCCTCGGCCGGGTTAGCTCCTATAATTCACCCCTCCACTTT. Protein: CASLGRVSSYNSPLHF.

CDR3 DNA: TGTGCCACCAGTGACCTCGGGAAGGACGAGCAGTACTTC. Residues: CATSDLGKDEQYF. The V and J genes are TRBV24-1 and TRBJ2-7, with a weak D call TRBD2 (5 bases). CDR3 length equals 13 residues. V was clipped by 4 bases and J by 5 bases, with 11 bases between them. The germline gives CDR1 KGHDR, CDR2 SFDVKD.

This rearrangement joins TRBV6-5 to TRBJ2-2; tentative D call: TRBD2 (6 bases). The CDR3 runs 15 residues. Germline V gene sequence: CDR1 MNHEY, CDR2 SVGAGI. The V end lost 3 bases, the J end lost 5 bases, and 13 bases lay between the germline ends. As DNA, the CDR3 is TGTGCCAGCAGTTATACCCGGGAGTTAACCGGGGAGCTGTTTTTT. Amino acid sequence: CASSYTRELTGELFF.

The chain recombines TRBV5-8 with TRBJ1-1, with unresolved D. Germline CDR1 SGHTS, CDR2 YDEGEE. The CDR3 covers 12 residues. Trimming stripped 1 base from V and 1 base from J, with 2 bases between. CDR3 amino acids: CASSLRNTEAFF. The CDR3 nucleotides are TGTGCCAGCAGCTTGCGGAACACTGAAGCTTTCTTT.

The V and J genes are TRBV6-5 and TRBJ2-1; D not resolved. Germline lookup yields CDR1 MNHEY and CDR2 SVGAGI. The CDR3 runs to 14 residues. Trimming left V 6 bases short and J 0 bases short, with 9 bases between. CDR3 bases: TGTGCCAGCAGACTCTCAAGCTCCTACAATGAGCAGTTCTTC. Its protein product is CASRLSSSYNEQFF.

This chain connects TRBV27 to TRBJ1-1; 7 bases align to TRBD1. This CDR3 comprises 14 residues. Per the germline V gene, CDR1 is MNHEY and CDR2 is SMNVEV (reference sequence). V lost 5 bases and J lost 2; bases outside the gene matches: 5. The CDR3 is CASSPHRGNTEAFF. The CDR3 nucleotides are TGTGCCAGCAGTCCTCACAGGGGCAACACTGAAGCTTTCTTT.

The genes are TRBV15 and TRBJ2-3, with D perhaps TRBD2 (6 bases). CDR3 length: 12 residues. Trimming cost V 0 bases and J 8 bases, with 6 bases left between them. CDR1 is LNHNV and CDR2 is YYDKDF in the germline V gene (reference sequence). CDR3 sequence: CATSRDGGTQYF. In nucleotides, the CDR3 is TGTGCCACCAGCAGAGACGGGGGTACGCAGTATTTT.

This clone was picked up one time. The chain joins TRBV7-2 to TRBJ2-1; TRBD2 agrees at 12 bases. The CDR3 covers 15 residues. After removal of 5 bases from V and 3 bases from J, the junction contained 2 bases not matched to a gene. CDR1 and CDR2 (germline): SGHTA, FQGNSA. Here the CDR3 reads CASSASGRVYNEQFF. Written as DNA, the CDR3 is TGTGCCAGCAGCGCTAGCGGGAGGGTCTACAATGAGCAGTTCTTC.

The chain employs TRBV30 and TRBJ1-5; D ambiguous. Trimming pared 7 bases from V and 0 bases from J, leaving 13 bases between. The germline V gene encodes CDR1 GTSNPN and CDR2 SVGIG (reference sequence). The CDR3 is 14 amino acids. The CDR3 coding sequence is TGTGCCTTAAGGAGTCCTTATAGCAATCAGCCCCAGCATTTT. Amino acid sequence: CALRSPYSNQPQHF.

This clone was counted a single time. The rearrangement links TRBV18 to TRBJ2-7; D might be TRBD1 (6 bases). Germline V gene sequence: CDR1 KGHSH, CDR2 LQKENI. CDR3 length: 15 residues. Trimming cost V 6 bases and J 2 bases, with 17 bases left between them. Written as DNA, the CDR3 is TGTGCCAGCTCCCCCTCCGGGGCAGGGGCCTACGAGCAGTACTTC. This encodes CASSPSGAGAYEQYF.

This clone was detected many times. The CDR3 nucleotides read TGTGCCAGCAGTGCGCGGGGCGGGGGAGGCGGGGAGCTGTTTTTT. It encodes CASSARGGGGGELFF. The rearrangement uses TRBV25-1 and TRBJ2-2, with 7 bases that match TRBD2. The junction had 9 bases not matched to a gene; V was cut back by 4 bases and J by 7 bases. Germline CDR1 MGHDK, CDR2 SYGVNS. The CDR3 loop spans 15 amino acids.

The chain carries TRBV28 and TRBJ2-2, with D perhaps matching TRBD2 (5 bases). The CDR3 runs to 14 residues. The germline V gene has CDR1 MDHEN and CDR2 SYDVKM. Trimming removed 3 bases from V and 3 bases from J, with 8 bases in between. The CDR3, as DNA: TGTGCCAGCAGTTTGGGCGGGTACACCGGGGAGCTGTTTTTT. It codes for CASSLGGYTGELFF.

This sequence joins TRBV9 and TRBJ1-5, with TRBD1 as a possible D gene (6 bases). This CDR3 has 14 residues. V shed 4 bases and J shed 4 bases, with 12 bases lying between them. CDR1 and CDR2 from the germline V gene are SGDLS and YYNGEE. In DNA, the CDR3 is TGTGCCAGCAGCCTCGGACAGACAAATCAGCCCCAGCATTTT. Amino acid sequence: CASSLGQTNQPQHF. Variable domain in full (rest from reference TRBV9 and TRBJ1-5): DSGVTQTPKHLITATGQRVTLRCSPRSGDLSVYWYQQSLDQGLQFLIQYYNGEERAKGNILERFSAQQFPDLHSELNLSSLELGDSALYFCASSLGQTNQPQHFGDGTRLSIL.

The chain couples TRBV9 to TRBJ2-1; perhaps TRBD2 as D (5 bases). This CDR3 is 17 amino acids long. V was cut by 0 bases and J by 8 bases, with 21 bases left in between. Germline loops: CDR1 SGDLS, CDR2 YYNGEE. The CDR3 DNA is TGTGCCAGCAGCGTAGGGTCCACAGCCCTTTTTAGCGATGAGCAGTTCTTC. The encoded protein is CASSVGSTALFSDEQFF.

The genes are TRBV18 and TRBJ2-7; 7 bases are shared with TRBD1. V gave up 3 bases and J gave up 3 bases; unmatched junction bases: 5. The germline gives CDR1 KGHSH, CDR2 LQKENI. CDR3 length: 14 residues. The CDR3, as DNA: TGTGCCAGCTCACCGGGGACAGCCATCTACGAGCAGTACTTC. Its translation: CASSPGTAIYEQYF.

The chain is built from TRBV5-1 and TRBJ2-7; tentative D call: TRBD2 (6 bases). Trimming took 0 bases from V and 3 from J, leaving 10 bases between them. Per the germline V gene, CDR1 is SGHRS and CDR2 is YFSETQ. The CDR3 extends over 14 amino acids. CDR3 in amino acids: CASSLGGKSYEQYF. CDR3 DNA: TGCGCCAGCAGCTTGGGCGGGAAGAGCTACGAGCAGTACTTC.

This clone was found once. The chain employs TRBV6-4 and TRBJ2-1; the D gene is possibly TRBD2 (5 bases). From germline, CDR1 is MRHNA and CDR2 SNTAGT. The CDR3 has 15 residues. Deletions cut 3 bases from V and 0 bases from J, with 9 bases between. CDR3 residues: CASSEEASSYNEQFF. DNA of the CDR3: TGTGCCAGCAGTGAGGAGGCATCCTCCTACAATGAGCAGTTCTTC.

In this sample, this clone turned up a few times. The chain combines TRBV4-1 with TRBJ1-2, with no clear D. This CDR3 region has 15 residues. In germline, CDR1 is MGHRA, CDR2 YSYEKL. V lost 0 bases, J lost 2 bases, and 10 bases lay in between. CDR3 in DNA: TGCGCCAGCAGCCAAGATTGGCCCGGGAACTATGGCTACACCTTC. Translated: CASSQDWPGNYGYTF.

This rearrangement joins TRBV11-2 to TRBJ2-5; 8 nucleotides agree with TRBD2. The V gene end was trimmed by 5 bases and the J gene end by 0 bases; junction bases not matched to a gene: 5. Germline assignment: CDR1 SGHAT and CDR2 FQNNGV. The CDR3 totals 15 residues. The CDR3 bases are TGTGCCAGCAGCCGCTACGGGAGGGACCAAGAGACCCAGTACTTC. Translating gives CASSRYGRDQETQYF.

The gene calls are TRBV28 and TRBJ2-7; 11 bases map to TRBD2. The CDR3 runs 15 residues. Germline V gene lookup returns CDR1 MDHEN and CDR2 SYDVKM. V lost 5 bases, J lost 4 bases, and 7 bases stayed unmatched. CDR3 nucleotides: TGTGCCAGCAGTCCGAAGACTAGCGGGATTTACGAGCAGTACTTC. Amino acids: CASSPKTSGIYEQYF.